This passage covers 26 T cell receptor beta chains from one sample sequenced in a study of blood T cell repertoires in COVID-19. Profiled with immunoSEQ multiplex PCR; TCRdb holds only in-frame clones, not every one. The sample consists of more than 200,000 clones, over 70% of them appearing once. The sequencing sample was made of PBMCs or T cells enriched from blood (not recorded which). The receptors derive from a woman aged 25 to 39 who had been exposed to COVID-19.

This sequence joins TRBV5-1 and TRBJ1-3; D is uncertain. In germline, CDR1 is SGHRS, CDR2 YFSETQ. The CDR3 length is 14 residues. V was shortened by 4 bases and J by 1 base, with 9 bases between the two germline ends. As DNA, the CDR3 is TGCGCCAGCAGCCGGGTTGGGTCTGGAAACACCATATATTTT. Residues: CASSRVGSGNTIYF. Together with reference TRBV5-1 and TRBJ1-3, the CDR3 gives the full variable domain: KAGVTQTPRYLIKTRGQQVTLSCSPISGHRSVSWYQQTPGQGLQFLFEYFSETQRNKGNFPGRFSGRQFSNSRSEMNVSTLELGDSALYLCASSRVGSGNTIYFGEGSWLTVV.

This sequence joins TRBV7-6 and TRBJ2-1; 13 bases align to TRBD2. Trimming at V came to 5 bases and at J to 6 bases, leaving 7 bases not matched to a gene. Germline CDR1 reads SGHVS; CDR2 reads FNYEAQ. The CDR3 loop spans 16 amino acids. CDR3 residues: CASSPDTSGRGNEQFF. The DNA for the CDR3 is TGTGCCAGCAGCCCGGACACTAGCGGGAGGGGCAATGAGCAGTTCTTC. Full variable domain (missing parts from reference TRBV7-6 and TRBJ2-1): GAGVSQSPRYKVTKRGQDVALRCDPISGHVSLYWYRQALGQGPEFLTYFNYEAQQDKSGLPNDRFSAERPEGSISTLTIQRTEQRDSAMYRCASSPDTSGRGNEQFFGPGTRLTVL.

The chain has TRBV20-1 and TRBJ2-7, with D tentatively TRBD1 (5 bases). CDR3 length: 11 residues. The ends were cut back, 2 bases at V and 6 bases at J, with 8 bases in the middle. Germline V gene data show CDR1 as DFQATT and CDR2 as SNEGSKA (reference sequence). The CDR3 DNA is TGCAGTGCTAGAAGGGGTGGCGAGCAGTACTTC. Protein sequence: CSARRGGEQYF.

This clone was counted ten times or more. The gene calls are TRBV20-1 and TRBJ2-1; 7 nucleotides agree with TRBD2. CDR1 and CDR2 (germline): DFQATT, SNEGSKA (reference sequence). The ends lost 3 bases at V and 3 bases at J; junction bases unmatched: 2. This CDR3 spans 13 amino acids. CDR3 sequence (DNA): TGCAGTGCTAGTGAGCGGGACTACAATGAGCAGTTCTTC. Amino acid sequence: CSASERDYNEQFF.

J is TRBJ1-1 and V is TRBV2; TRBD1 might be the D (6 bases). Germline V CDR1 and CDR2: SNHLY, FYNNEI. This CDR3 has 15 amino acids. V lost 2 bases and J lost 2, with 12 bases in between. The CDR3 bases are TGTGCCAGCAGTGAATGGGGGCGGATAAACACTGAAGCTTTCTTT. It specifies CASSEWGRINTEAFF.

The chain combines TRBV3-1 (or the pseudogene TRBV3-2) with TRBJ2-2; 7 bases map to TRBD1. Germline CDR1 reads LGHDT; CDR2 reads YNNKEL (reference sequence). The CDR3 sequence is 16 residues long. With V trimmed by 1 base and J by 4 bases, 6 bases remained unmatched. In DNA form, the CDR3 reads TGTGCCAGCAGCCAAGGGGGGACAGCCCTCACCGGGGAGCTGTTTTTT. This translates into CASSQGGTALTGELFF.

This chain uses TRBV6-2 or TRBV6-3 with TRBJ2-5; 11 nucleotides align to TRBD2. The CDR3 consists of 16 residues. Unmatched junction bases numbered 9, after V lost 5 bases and J lost 4 bases. Germline V lookup: CDR1 MNHEY, CDR2 SVGEGT. CDR3 DNA sequence: TGTGCCAGCAGTAAGACTAGCGGGAACCTCGGAGAGACCCAGTACTTC. Translation: CASSKTSGNLGETQYF.

V usage is TRBV10-2 and J usage is TRBJ1-5, with D possibly TRBD1 on 5 matching bases. The V and J ends lost 4 bases and 1 base respectively, with 8 bases between them. This CDR3 comprises 14 residues. CDR1 and CDR2 (germline): WSHSY, SAAADI. This chain's CDR3 is CASSAGSSNQPQHF. Here the CDR3 DNA reads TGCGCCAGCAGTGCAGGGTCGAGCAATCAGCCCCAGCATTTT.

The V and J genes are TRBV7-8 and TRBJ2-5; D is possibly TRBD1 (5 bases). Germline CDR1 is SGHVS and CDR2 is FQNEAQ. This CDR3 has 15 amino acids. Trimming removed 2 bases at V and 9 bases at J, with 19 bases between. CDR3 sequence reads: CASSLKAGPSGPQYF. For the CDR3, the DNA is TGTGCCAGCAGCTTAAAAGCCGGACCCTCAGGGCCCCAGTACTTC.

The chain is built from TRBV24-1 and TRBJ1-1; D unresolved. This CDR3 has 13 residues. Germline values: CDR1 KGHDR, CDR2 SFDVKD. The V end lost 9 bases, the J end lost 4 bases, and 14 bases lay between the germline ends. CDR3 bases: TGTGCCACCGAAGGATGGGGAGGCACTGAAGCTTTCTTT. This sequence encodes CATEGWGGTEAFF.

This clone came up once. The chain carries TRBV7-6 and TRBJ2-1; D perhaps matches TRBD2 (5 bases). Per germline, CDR1 SGHVS and CDR2 FNYEAQ. Trimming shortened V by 5 bases and J by 7 bases, and 15 bases separated the two germline ends. The CDR3 has 14 amino acids. The DNA for the CDR3 is TGTGCCAGCAGCCTGGCAGGACGGGGTAATGAGCAGTTCTTC. This sequence encodes CASSLAGRGNEQFF.

This clone was picked up one time. This chain links TRBV28 with TRBJ2-2, with 7 bases fitting TRBD1. The trim removed 2 bases at V and 3 bases at J, leaving 6 bases unmatched. CDR3 length: 16 residues. The germline gives CDR1 MDHEN, CDR2 SYDVKM. CDR3 region: CASSLSGQGDTGELFF. The CDR3 DNA reads as TGTGCCAGCAGTTTAAGTGGTCAGGGGGACACCGGGGAGCTGTTTTTT. Complete variable domain (other parts from reference TRBV28 and TRBJ2-2): DVKVTQSSRYLVKRTGEKVFLECVQDMDHENMFWYRQDPGLGLRLIYFSYDVKMKEKGDIPEGYSVSREKKERFSLILESASTNQTSMYLCASSLSGQGDTGELFFGEGSRLTVL.

The chain uses TRBV5-4 and TRBJ2-7; 14 nucleotides align to TRBD2. CDR1 is SGHNT and CDR2 is YYREEE in the germline V gene (reference sequence). J gave up 7 bases and V 2 bases, and 11 bases lay outside the gene matches. This CDR3 has 17 amino acids. CDR3 DNA: TGTGCCAGCAGCTTCGGGACTAGCGGGAGTGTAACCCGGGAGCAGTACTTC. This translates into CASSFGTSGSVTREQYF. The full variable domain, completed using reference TRBV5-4 and TRBJ2-7, is ETGVTQSPTHLIKTRGQQVTLRCSSQSGHNTVSWYQQALGQGPQFIFQYYREEENGRGNFPPRFSGLQFPNYSSELNVNALELDDSALYLCASSFGTSGSVTREQYFGPGTRLTVT.

V usage is TRBV4-1 and J usage is TRBJ2-3; weak D call: TRBD2 (5 bases). Germline CDR1 is MGHRA and CDR2 is YSYEKL. The CDR3 has 15 amino acids. V lost 1 base and J 4 bases, leaving 12 bases between the germline ends. The CDR3 DNA is TGCGCCAGCAGCCAAGTGGGAGTTTGGGCAGATACGCAGTATTTT. This translates into CASSQVGVWADTQYF.

The chain has TRBV19 and TRBJ2-4; 7 nucleotides agree with TRBD2. CDR3 size: 15 residues. Germline trimming cut 10 bases from V and 8 bases from J; bases unmatched to any gene: 17. Germline loops: CDR1 LNHDA, CDR2 SQIVND (reference sequence). The chain's CDR3 is CATNPGAGVLDIQYF. The DNA for the CDR3 is TGTGCCACCAACCCCGGGGCGGGAGTGTTAGACATTCAGTACTTC.

The genes are TRBV19 and TRBJ2-7, with 10 bases that match TRBD2. CDR3 size: 18 residues. Germline values: CDR1 LNHDA, CDR2 SQIVND (reference sequence). V gave up 5 bases and J gave up 5 bases; unmatched junction bases: 18. CDR3 residues: CASSPAGGLAGAGHEQYF. CDR3 sequence (DNA): TGTGCCAGTAGTCCTGCAGGGGGTCTAGCGGGAGCAGGCCACGAGCAGTACTTC.

This clone was seen only a few times. The CDR3 spells CASSPPTPNTEAFF. The CDR3 DNA is TGTGCCAGCTCACCCCCAACACCGAACACTGAAGCTTTCTTT. The chain uses TRBV18 and TRBJ1-1; D is uncertain. The CDR3 covers 14 residues. V shed 3 bases and J shed 1 base, with 9 bases lying between them. Germline V gene lookup returns CDR1 KGHSH and CDR2 LQKENI.

V and J are TRBV6-2 or TRBV6-3 and TRBJ1-4; 7 bases map to TRBD1. Losses at the gene ends were 6 bases for V and 8 bases for J; bases not matched to a gene: 9. Per the germline V gene, CDR1 is MNHEY and CDR2 is SVGEGT. This CDR3 comprises 14 residues. The CDR3 loop is CASSQTGIGEKLFF. The CDR3 DNA is TGTGCCAGCAGCCAGACAGGGATCGGAGAAAAACTGTTTTTT.

The V gene is TRBV5-1, the J gene TRBJ2-1, with a weak D call TRBD2 (5 bases). The CDR3 consists of 13 residues. V was shortened by 5 bases and J by 3 bases, with 9 bases between the two germline ends. The germline CDR1 and CDR2 sequences are SGHRS and YFSETQ. Written as DNA, the CDR3 is TGCGCCAGCAGTATGGGGAGCTACAATGAGCAGTTCTTC. As protein: CASSMGSYNEQFF.

The genes are TRBV2 and TRBJ2-7; 9 bases line up with TRBD2. Germline loops: CDR1 SNHLY, CDR2 FYNNEI. This CDR3 has 12 amino acids. V shed 6 bases, J shed 3 bases, and the junction held 0 bases outside the gene matches. CDR3: CASRTSGYEQYF. CDR3 nucleotides: TGTGCCAGCAGGACTAGCGGCTACGAGCAGTACTTC.

The rearrangement uses TRBV11-2 and TRBJ2-7; 7 bases match TRBD1. The CDR3 length is 15 residues. V shed 6 bases and J 4 bases; nucleotides not matched to a gene: 12. Germline lookup yields CDR1 SGHAT and CDR2 FQNNGV. As DNA, the CDR3 is TGTGCCAGCAGAAGACAGGGACATCAGTGGTACGAGCAGTACTTC. Protein: CASRRQGHQWYEQYF.

The V and J genes are TRBV27 and TRBJ2-7; D might be TRBD2 (5 bases). The CDR3 is 14 residues long. Trimming took 5 bases from V and 0 from J, leaving 11 bases between them. Looked up from germline, CDR1 is MNHEY and CDR2 is SMNVEV (reference sequence). The CDR3 DNA sequence: TGTGCCAGCAGTCCACGAACTAGCTCCTACGAGCAGTACTTC. This translates into CASSPRTSSYEQYF.

The chain recombines TRBV5-1 with TRBJ1-4, with D hard to call. Germline CDR1 reads SGHRS; CDR2 reads YFSETQ. The V end was cut by 3 bases, the J end by 7 bases, with 7 bases between. The CDR3 has 12 amino acids. As DNA, the CDR3 is TGCGCCAGCAGCTCGGAGGGTGAAAAACTGTTTTTT. The encoded protein is CASSSEGEKLFF.

The chain links TRBV3-1 (or the pseudogene TRBV3-2) to TRBJ2-1; 10 nucleotides line up with TRBD2. Germline V gene lookup returns CDR1 LGHDT and CDR2 YNNKEL (reference sequence). Unmatched junction bases numbered 5, after V lost 5 bases and J lost 4 bases. The CDR3 contains 15 residues. In DNA form, the CDR3 reads TGTGCCAGCAGCTTTAGCGGGAGGAGTTACAATGAGCAGTTCTTC. Translating it yields CASSFSGRSYNEQFF.

This chain joins TRBV5-1 and TRBJ2-3; maybe TRBD2 (6 bases). Germline CDR1 and CDR2: SGHRS and YFSETQ. This CDR3 is built from 16 residues. The V gene lost 0 bases and the J gene lost 3 bases, with 14 bases spanning the gap. Here the CDR3 reads CASSLVNGGSTDTQYF. In nucleotides, the CDR3 is TGCGCCAGCAGCTTGGTTAATGGGGGGTCGACAGATACGCAGTATTTT.

V usage is TRBV5-4 and J usage is TRBJ2-1; 9 bases are shared with TRBD2. CDR1 and CDR2 (germline): SGHNT, YYREEE (reference sequence). The length of the CDR3 is 16 residues. V lost 4 bases to trimming and J lost 2 bases; unmatched junction nucleotides: 7. CDR3: CASSRKLAGTYNEQFF. The CDR3 coding sequence is TGTGCCAGCAGCCGAAAACTAGCGGGTACCTACAATGAGCAGTTCTTC.